The 31 T cell receptor beta chains presented below share a single source sample, sequenced in a study of blood T cell repertoires in COVID-19. Using immunoSEQ multiplex PCR, the repertoire was profiled, and TCRdb retains in-frame clones only, with some absent. Of over 40,000 clones in the sample, around 92% were seen once. The sequencing sample was made of peripheral blood. The origin of the receptors is a human donor in a cohort sampled during active COVID-19.

The CDR3 reads CASSELGGAYEKLFF. For the CDR3, the DNA is TGTGCCAGCAGTGAATTGGGGGGGGCCTATGAAAAACTGTTTTTT. The chain employs TRBV25-1 and TRBJ1-4, with D tentatively TRBD1 (6 bases). This CDR3 has 15 amino acids. The V and J ends lost 1 base and 6 bases respectively, with 12 bases between them. Per the germline V gene, CDR1 is MGHDK and CDR2 is SYGVNS.

The chain joins TRBV7-2 to TRBJ2-2; the D gene is possibly TRBD1 (5 bases). This CDR3 has 14 amino acids. CDR1 is SGHTA and CDR2 is FQGNSA in the germline V gene. V was clipped by 3 bases and J by 5 bases, with 10 bases between them. CDR3 loop: CASSFQGETGELFF. CDR3 nucleotides: TGTGCCAGCAGCTTTCAAGGGGAAACCGGGGAGCTGTTTTTT.

The rearrangement uses TRBV27 and TRBJ1-1, with unresolved D. The germline CDR1 and CDR2 sequences are MNHEY and SMNVEV (reference sequence). The CDR3 runs to 14 residues. Deletions cut 6 bases from V and 4 bases from J, with 15 bases between. CDR3 in amino acids: CASSTLPGPTEAFF. The CDR3 nucleotides are TGTGCCAGCAGCACGCTACCGGGTCCCACTGAAGCTTTCTTT.

The CDR3 DNA is TGTGCCAGCACCCCCGGGGTGAGCGCTGAAGCTTTCTTT. Translation: CASTPGVSAEAFF. This chain joins TRBV28 and TRBJ1-1, with D unclear. With 7 bases removed from V and 6 bases from J, the gap between germline ends came to 15 bases. CDR1 and CDR2 from the germline V gene are MDHEN and SYDVKM. The CDR3 is made up of 13 amino acids. Supplemented by reference TRBV28 and TRBJ1-1, the full variable domain reads DVKVTQSSRYLVKRTGEKVFLECVQDMDHENMFWYRQDPGLGLRLIYFSYDVKMKEKGDIPEGYSVSREKKERFSLILESASTNQTSMYLCASTPGVSAEAFFGQGTRLTVV.

This clone appeared a single time. This sequence joins TRBV6-5 and TRBJ1-6; D uncertain. The V gene lost 7 bases and the J gene lost 7 bases, with 17 bases spanning the gap. Germline V CDR1 and CDR2: MNHEY, SVGAGI. The CDR3 runs 15 residues. The CDR3 reads CASKVRVGLNSPLHF. The CDR3 DNA reads TGTGCCAGCAAGGTGAGGGTCGGCCTGAATTCACCCCTCCACTTT.

The rearrangement uses TRBV19 and TRBJ2-5; maybe TRBD1 (5 bases). Germline V gives CDR1 LNHDA, CDR2 SQIVND (reference sequence). The CDR3 totals 15 residues. Trimming pared 1 base from V and 2 bases from J, leaving 11 bases between. CDR3 loop: CASSIGATAQETQYF. The CDR3 coding sequence is TGTGCCAGTAGTATAGGAGCGACAGCGCAAGAGACCCAGTACTTC.

This clone appeared once. The chain is built from TRBV7-2 and TRBJ2-1; 9 bases match TRBD2. The V gene's germline CDR1 is SGHTA and CDR2 FQGNSA. V gave up 0 bases and J gave up 2 bases; unmatched junction bases: 2. The CDR3 has 16 amino acids. The CDR3 protein is CASSLAAGGPYNEQFF. In nucleotides, the CDR3 is TGTGCCAGCAGCTTAGCGGCGGGGGGGCCCTACAATGAGCAGTTCTTC.

This chain joins TRBV6-2 or TRBV6-3 and TRBJ2-7; D remains unclear. Germline lookup yields CDR1 MNHEY and CDR2 SVGEGT. The CDR3 extends over 13 amino acids. The germline V and J ends were trimmed by 5 bases and 3 bases, with 11 bases remaining between them. DNA of the CDR3: TGTGCCAGCAGTGATGGCAGGCTCTACGAGCAGTACTTC. Translation gives CASSDGRLYEQYF.

This rearrangement joins TRBV19 to TRBJ2-4; 11 bases agree with TRBD2. CDR1 and CDR2 from the germline V gene are LNHDA and SQIVND (reference sequence). The CDR3 contains 14 residues. Trimming took 4 bases from V and 6 from J; bases not matched to a gene: 2. CDR3 sequence (DNA): TGTGCCAGTAGTAACCTAGCGGGGGGAAACATTCAGTACTTC. It specifies CASSNLAGGNIQYF.

This chain links TRBV11-2 with TRBJ2-1, with 10 bases lining up with TRBD2. The CDR3 extends over 17 amino acids. V was clipped by 4 bases and J by 7 bases; unmatched bases: 13. CDR1 and CDR2 (germline): SGHAT, FQNNGV. CDR3: CASSYPLAGGPRNEQFF. CDR3 nucleotide sequence: TGTGCCAGCAGCTACCCCTTAGCGGGAGGCCCCCGGAATGAGCAGTTCTTC.

The chain uses TRBV6-5 and TRBJ2-1, with D perhaps matching TRBD2 (6 bases). The CDR3 contains 15 residues. Germline-derived CDR1 and CDR2 are MNHEY and SVGAGI. The ends were cut back, 2 bases at V and 2 bases at J, with 10 bases in the middle. For the CDR3, the DNA is TGTGCCAGCAGTTACGAGTCGGGAGCCTACAATGAGCAGTTCTTC. Translation: CASSYESGAYNEQFF.

The CDR3 sequence: CASSPGTGMNTEAFF. For the CDR3, the DNA is TGTGCCAGCTCACCAGGGACAGGGATGAACACTGAAGCTTTCTTT. The chain joins TRBV18 to TRBJ1-1, with 9 bases fitting TRBD1. Germline loops: CDR1 KGHSH, CDR2 LQKENI. V shed 2 bases and J 0 bases; nucleotides not matched to a gene: 1. The length of the CDR3 is 15 residues.

This chain uses TRBV3-1 (or the pseudogene TRBV3-2) with TRBJ1-2, with no clear D. Per germline, CDR1 LGHDT and CDR2 YNNKEL (reference sequence). The CDR3 has 12 residues. The ends were cut back, 4 bases at V and 8 bases at J, with 11 bases in the middle. The CDR3 is CASSPGTEGYTF. CDR3 sequence (DNA): TGTGCCAGCAGCCCGGGTACGGAGGGCTACACCTTC.

This clone was observed a few times. The chain couples TRBV5-4 to TRBJ2-7; D unresolved. The CDR3 contains 15 residues. Germline CDR1 and CDR2: SGHNT and YYREEE (reference sequence). The V and J ends lost 4 bases and 6 bases respectively, with 20 bases between them. As DNA, the CDR3 is TGTGCCAGCAGCCAGGATGCGAACCTCCCGCTCGAGCAGTACTTC. It encodes CASSQDANLPLEQYF.

In nucleotides, the CDR3 is TGCAGCGTTGAAGATATAGCGGGAGACCCCTACGAGCAGTACTTC. Translating gives CSVEDIAGDPYEQYF. This rearrangement joins TRBV29-1 to TRBJ2-7; 9 bases are a match to TRBD2. Germline V gene sequence: CDR1 SQVTM, CDR2 ANQGSEA. The CDR3 contains 15 residues. V trimming: 0 bases; J trimming: 2 bases; junction bases outside the gene matches: 5.

The genes are TRBV13 and TRBJ2-2, with 9 bases matching TRBD1. Germline values: CDR1 PRHDT, CDR2 FYEKMQ (reference sequence). The CDR3 is 15 residues long. V dropped 6 bases and J dropped 5; count of bases not matched to a gene: 7. The CDR3: CASRQGQGGTGELFF. DNA of the CDR3: TGTGCCAGCAGGCAGGGACAGGGAGGAACCGGGGAGCTGTTTTTT.

The V gene is TRBV9, the J gene TRBJ2-3; 8 bases fit TRBD1. There are 14 residues in the CDR3. The V segment lost 4 bases and the J segment 6 bases; nucleotides outside the gene matches: 7. The germline V gene has CDR1 SGDLS and CDR2 YYNGEE. CDR3 region: CASSPGQGSDTQYF. The CDR3 DNA follows: TGTGCCAGCAGCCCTGGACAGGGATCGGATACGCAGTATTTT.

This chain uses TRBV10-1 with TRBJ2-7, with 9 bases aligning to TRBD1. Per germline, CDR1 WNHNN and CDR2 SYGVQD (reference sequence). CDR3 length: 14 residues. J was trimmed by 6 bases and V by 7 bases; bases with no gene match: 10. CDR3 sequence: CASNQGQGGLEQYF. Written as DNA, the CDR3 is TGCGCCAGCAACCAGGGACAGGGCGGTCTCGAGCAGTACTTC.

The chain uses TRBV18 and TRBJ1-2; TRBD1 agrees at 9 bases. The CDR3 covers 14 residues. The V gene end was trimmed by 2 bases and the J gene end by 4 bases; junction bases not matched to a gene: 2. The germline V gene has CDR1 KGHSH and CDR2 LQKENI. Here the CDR3 DNA reads TGTGCCAGCTCACCAGGGACAGGGTTCTATGGCTACACCTTC. This translates into CASSPGTGFYGYTF.

The gene calls are TRBV19 and TRBJ2-3, with a possible D match to TRBD2 (6 bases). Germline V gene data show CDR1 as LNHDA and CDR2 as SQIVND (reference sequence). CDR3 length: 16 amino acids. V lost 4 bases and J lost 4, with 18 bases in between. The DNA for the CDR3 is TGTGCCAGTAGTAAAGCGACTGGCGGGGAAGCAGATACGCAGTATTTT. Its protein product is CASSKATGGEADTQYF.

The chain carries TRBV28 and TRBJ2-7; 11 bases match TRBD2. Trimming cost V 6 bases and J 5 bases; bases outside gene matches: 9. The germline gives CDR1 MDHEN, CDR2 SYDVKM. The CDR3 extends over 15 amino acids. The CDR3 region has the DNA TGTGCCAGCAGGACATCTAGCGGGAGGATTGACGAGCAGTACTTC. This encodes CASRTSSGRIDEQYF.

CDR3 sequence reads: CASSSRQGGEQYF. The CDR3 nucleotides read TGTGCCAGCAGTTCACGACAGGGCGGCGAGCAGTACTTC. V is TRBV27 and J is TRBJ2-7; 7 bases fit TRBD1. With 4 bases clipped from V and 6 bases from J, the junction kept 6 bases outside the gene matches. Germline CDR1 is MNHEY and CDR2 is SMNVEV (reference sequence). The CDR3 runs 13 residues.

V and J are TRBV7-9 and TRBJ2-1; D gene ambiguous. The CDR3 contains 14 residues. Germline V gene lookup returns CDR1 SEHNR and CDR2 FQNEAQ (reference sequence). The V and J ends lost 4 bases and 4 bases respectively, with 11 bases between them. The CDR3 sequence: CASSSMTPYNEQFF. In DNA, the CDR3 is TGTGCCAGCAGCTCAATGACACCTTACAATGAGCAGTTCTTC.

The chain joins TRBV19 to TRBJ1-5; TRBD1 matches 7 bases. The germline CDR1 and CDR2 sequences are LNHDA and SQIVND (reference sequence). This CDR3 contains 15 residues. V lost 2 bases to trimming and J lost 0 bases; unmatched junction nucleotides: 1. As DNA, the CDR3 is TGTGCCAGTAGTATAAGGACAGGTAGCAATCAGCCCCAGCATTTT. It encodes CASSIRTGSNQPQHF.

This clone occurred once. This chain joins TRBV10-3 and TRBJ2-1; 8 nucleotides line up with TRBD2. CDR3 length: 15 amino acids. Germline trimming cut 8 bases from V and 2 bases from J; bases unmatched to any gene: 8. Germline V gives CDR1 ENHRY, CDR2 SYGVKD. The CDR3 bases are TGTGCCATCCACCCCACTAGCGGCGCCTACAATGAGCAGTTCTTC. Translating gives CAIHPTSGAYNEQFF.

The chain links TRBV6-5 to TRBJ2-7, with TRBD1 matching over 11 bases. CDR1 and CDR2 from the germline V gene are MNHEY and SVGAGI. This CDR3 has 13 residues. J gave up 2 bases and V 10 bases, and 4 bases lay outside the gene matches. The CDR3 bases are TGTGCCACCAGGGACAGGGGGACCTACGAGCAGTACTTC. This gives the protein CATRDRGTYEQYF.

This rearrangement joins TRBV20-1 to TRBJ2-3, with D tentatively TRBD1 (6 bases). Trimming shortened V by 6 bases and J by 6 bases, and 10 bases separated the two germline ends. This CDR3 region has 11 residues. Germline CDR1 is DFQATT and CDR2 is SNEGSKA (reference sequence). The CDR3 reads CSATGYDTQYF. The CDR3 DNA follows: TGCAGTGCCACAGGGTACGATACGCAGTATTTT.

The rearrangement uses TRBV27 and TRBJ1-5, with TRBD1 matching 9 bases. V lost 10 bases, J lost 2 bases, and 6 bases stayed unmatched. Looked up from germline, CDR1 is MNHEY and CDR2 is SMNVEV (reference sequence). This CDR3 has 14 amino acids. The CDR3 DNA sequence: TGTGCCAACTACCGGACAGGGGGCAATCAGCCCCAGCATTTT. It is translated as CANYRTGGNQPQHF.

The chain employs TRBV7-9 and TRBJ2-2; D is possibly TRBD1 (5 bases). The germline V and J ends were trimmed by 2 bases and 6 bases, with 10 bases remaining between them. CDR1 is SEHNR, CDR2 FQNEAQ, per germline (reference sequence). The CDR3 covers 14 residues. CDR3 coding DNA: TGTGCCAGCAGCTTAAAGGGGATAGCCGGGGAGCTGTTTTTT. This sequence encodes CASSLKGIAGELFF.

The chain carries TRBV5-4 and TRBJ2-7, with 14 bases matching TRBD2. This CDR3 is 18 amino acids long. Germline values: CDR1 SGHNT, CDR2 YYREEE (reference sequence). After removal of 3 bases from V and 1 base from J, the junction contained 9 bases not matched to a gene. For the CDR3, the DNA is TGTGCCAGCAGCTCCGGGACTAGCGGGGGTCTAAAGTCCTACGAGCAGTACTTC. It codes for CASSSGTSGGLKSYEQYF.

V is TRBV10-3 and J is TRBJ1-2, with D maybe TRBD1 (5 bases). The CDR3 spans 17 residues. Trimming took 8 bases from V and 2 from J, leaving 24 bases between them. Germline values: CDR1 ENHRY, CDR2 SYGVKD. Written as DNA, the CDR3 is TGTGCCATCCCCAGTTCTAGGGGCGCAGGATGGAACTATGGCTACACCTTC. Protein: CAIPSSRGAGWNYGYTF.